A selection of T cell receptor beta chains follows, all from one sample in a study of cytomegalovirus exposure and HLA in healthy donors. Sequencing used immunoSEQ multiplex PCR; TCRdb keeps in-frame clones, though not all of them. The sample consists of about 190,000 clones, about 81% of them appearing once. Sequenced material: PBMCs. The receptors were sampled from a man aged 30-40 years in good health and CMV-seropositive. The CDR3 runs from the conserved cysteine through the conserved F or W. Each record gives: clone size, V gene, J gene, D gene, CDR3 DNA, CDR3 protein. D genes are given only for firm matches. Size values are once, few and many counts, or a class for expanded clones, and some rows have none.

abundance: NA; v_gene: TRBV28; j_gene: TRBJ1-6; d_gene: NA; CDR3nt: TGTGCCAGCAGTCGGGGGTCACGGACACCCCTCCACTTT; CDR3aa: CASSRGSRTPLHF
abundance: once; v_gene: TRBV10-3; j_gene: TRBJ2-5; d_gene: NA; CDR3nt: TGTGCCATCAGTCCAGGGTCCTGGGAGACCCAGTACTTC; CDR3aa: CAISPGSWETQYF
abundance: NA; v_gene: TRBV7-9; j_gene: TRBJ2-2; d_gene: NA; CDR3nt: TGTGCCAGCAGCTCCCCGACTAGTATGGGCACCGGGGAGCTGTTTTTT; CDR3aa: CASSSPTSMGTGELFF
abundance: NA; v_gene: TRBV6-5; j_gene: TRBJ1-1; d_gene: NA; CDR3nt: TGTGCCAGCAGTTACGTTGGATTGGAGTACTCTGAAGCTTTCTTT; CDR3aa: CASSYVGLEYSEAFF
abundance: NA; v_gene: TRBV7-2; j_gene: TRBJ2-5; d_gene: NA; CDR3nt: TGTGCCAGCAGCACCTTAGGCGGAGAAGAGACCCAGTACTTC; CDR3aa: CASSTLGGEETQYF
abundance: NA; v_gene: TRBV6-5; j_gene: TRBJ2-5; d_gene: NA; CDR3nt: TGTGCCAGCAGTCCTAGGGAGACTCAAGAGACCCAGTACTTC; CDR3aa: CASSPRETQETQYF
abundance: NA; v_gene: TRBV5-1; j_gene: TRBJ1-2; d_gene: NA; CDR3nt: TGCGCCAGCAGCCAGGGGTCCAGGGTCGGGTATGGCTACACCTTC; CDR3aa: CASSQGSRVGYGYTF
abundance: NA; v_gene: TRBV13; j_gene: TRBJ2-5; d_gene: NA; CDR3nt: TGTGCCAGCAGCTTACAGGGGCCCGAGACCCAGTACTTC; CDR3aa: CASSLQGPETQYF
abundance: NA; v_gene: TRBV2; j_gene: TRBJ2-7; d_gene: TRBD2; CDR3nt: TGTGCCAGCAAGCCCGGGGGGAGCTCCTACGAGCAGTACTTC; CDR3aa: CASKPGGSSYEQYF
abundance: NA; v_gene: TRBV19; j_gene: TRBJ1-1; d_gene: NA; CDR3nt: TGTGCCAGTAGTATAGATCGGGTGAACACTGAAGCTTTCTTT; CDR3aa: CASSIDRVNTEAFF
abundance: NA; v_gene: TRBV6-1; j_gene: TRBJ1-4; d_gene: TRBD1; CDR3nt: TGTGCCAGCAAGTTGGACAGGGGGCGAGAAAAACTGTTTTTT; CDR3aa: CASKLDRGREKLFF
abundance: NA; v_gene: TRBV7-3; j_gene: TRBJ1-1; d_gene: NA; CDR3nt: TGTGCCAGCAGCTTACGGGGGGAGAGCACTGAAGCTTTCTTT; CDR3aa: CASSLRGESTEAFF
abundance: NA; v_gene: TRBV11-2; j_gene: TRBJ1-2; d_gene: TRBD1; CDR3nt: TGTGCCAGCAGCTCGTTGGACAGGGAGTTTGGCTACACCTTC; CDR3aa: CASSSLDREFGYTF
abundance: NA; v_gene: TRBV28; j_gene: TRBJ1-1; d_gene: NA; CDR3nt: TGTGCCAGCATCACAGGGTCTTTATCTGAAGCTTTCTTT; CDR3aa: CASITGSLSEAFF
abundance: few; v_gene: TRBV11-2; j_gene: TRBJ1-6; d_gene: TRBD1; CDR3nt: TGTGCCAGCAGCCCTGGACAGGGGGGAAATTCACCCCTCCACTTT; CDR3aa: CASSPGQGGNSPLHF
abundance: NA; v_gene: TRBV11-2; j_gene: TRBJ1-2; d_gene: TRBD1; CDR3nt: TGTGCCAGCAGCTTAGGTGGGACAGGGGACAACTATGGCTACACCTTC; CDR3aa: CASSLGGTGDNYGYTF
abundance: NA; v_gene: TRBV11-2; j_gene: TRBJ1-1; d_gene: TRBD1; CDR3nt: TGTGCCAGCAGCCCGCGACAGGGAATGAACACTGAAGCTTTCTTT; CDR3aa: CASSPRQGMNTEAFF
abundance: few; v_gene: TRBV9; j_gene: TRBJ2-1; d_gene: TRBD2; CDR3nt: TGTGCCAGCAGCGTAGGTGCTAGCGGGAGCTACAATGAGCAGTTCTTC; CDR3aa: CASSVGASGSYNEQFF
abundance: NA; v_gene: TRBV7-3; j_gene: TRBJ1-1; d_gene: NA; CDR3nt: TGTGCCAGCAGCCCTTCAGGGGAAGGAAACACTGAAGCTTTCTTT; CDR3aa: CASSPSGEGNTEAFF
abundance: NA; v_gene: TRBV2; j_gene: TRBJ2-1; d_gene: NA; CDR3nt: TGTGCCAGCAGTGTTATTTCGGAGAATGAGCAGTTCTTC; CDR3aa: CASSVISENEQFF
abundance: NA; v_gene: TRBV29-1; j_gene: TRBJ2-3; d_gene: NA; CDR3nt: TGCAGCGTTGCCGCAGGGTTTGGCACAGATACGCAGTATTTT; CDR3aa: CSVAAGFGTDTQYF
abundance: NA; v_gene: TRBV2; j_gene: TRBJ2-3; d_gene: TRBD1; CDR3nt: TGTGCCAGCAGTGTGGAGTTAGGGGACAGATCATTCGCGCAGTATTTT; CDR3aa: CASSVELGDRSFAQYF
abundance: NA; v_gene: TRBV7-2; j_gene: TRBJ2-1; d_gene: TRBD2; CDR3nt: TGTGCCAGCAGCTTAGCACTAGCGGGAGGGTACAATGAGCAGTTCTTC; CDR3aa: CASSLALAGGYNEQFF
abundance: NA; v_gene: TRBV4-1; j_gene: TRBJ2-7; d_gene: NA; CDR3nt: TGCGCCAGCAGCCGGAGGGACGGAAGCTCCTACGAGCAGTACTTC; CDR3aa: CASSRRDGSSYEQYF
abundance: NA; v_gene: TRBV30; j_gene: TRBJ1-1; d_gene: NA; CDR3nt: TGTGCCTGGATGGAGGGTATCTCTGAAGCTTTCTTT; CDR3aa: CAWMEGISEAFF
abundance: once; v_gene: TRBV2; j_gene: TRBJ2-1; d_gene: NA; CDR3nt: TGTGCCAGCAAGTCTGAACAGACCAAGGCGAATGAGCAGTTCTTC; CDR3aa: CASKSEQTKANEQFF
abundance: few; v_gene: TRBV5-4; j_gene: TRBJ1-1; d_gene: TRBD1; CDR3nt: TGTGCCAGCAGCCATTCCGAGACAGGGTCTGAAGCTTTCTTT; CDR3aa: CASSHSETGSEAFF
abundance: NA; v_gene: TRBV9; j_gene: TRBJ1-1; d_gene: NA; CDR3nt: TGTGCCAGCAGCCCCCCCGGGACTATGAACACTGAAGCTTTCTTT; CDR3aa: CASSPPGTMNTEAFF
abundance: NA; v_gene: TRBV5-1; j_gene: TRBJ1-3; d_gene: NA; CDR3nt: TGCGCCAGCAGCCCCGAGCAGGGAACTGGAAACACCATATATTTT; CDR3aa: CASSPEQGTGNTIYF
abundance: NA; v_gene: TRBV19; j_gene: TRBJ1-5; d_gene: TRBD1; CDR3nt: TGTGCCAGCAACCGACAGGGTAGCAATCAGCCCCAGCATTTT; CDR3aa: CASNRQGSNQPQHF
abundance: once; v_gene: TRBV19; j_gene: TRBJ2-3; d_gene: NA; CDR3nt: TGTGCCAGTAGTGAGAGCGGCTCTAGCACAGATACGCAGTATTTT; CDR3aa: CASSESGSSTDTQYF
abundance: NA; v_gene: TRBV7-3; j_gene: TRBJ1-2; d_gene: TRBD1; CDR3nt: TGTGCCAGCAGCTTAACGGGAGGGACAGGGTCAAATGGCTACACCTTC; CDR3aa: CASSLTGGTGSNGYTF
abundance: NA; v_gene: TRBV13; j_gene: TRBJ2-7; d_gene: TRBD2; CDR3nt: TGTGCCAGCAGCTTAGTAACAGCGGGAGTTCCCTTCGAGCAGTACTTC; CDR3aa: CASSLVTAGVPFEQYF
abundance: few; v_gene: TRBV9; j_gene: TRBJ1-2; d_gene: NA; CDR3nt: TGTGCCAGCAGCGACCTACGAGGCTATGGCTACACCTTC; CDR3aa: CASSDLRGYGYTF
abundance: NA; v_gene: TRBV27; j_gene: TRBJ1-4; d_gene: NA; CDR3nt: TGTGCCAGCAGTTTATCCGGCGGGTGGAAACTGTTTTTT; CDR3aa: CASSLSGGWKLFF
abundance: NA; v_gene: TRBV7-9; j_gene: TRBJ2-1; d_gene: TRBD2; CDR3nt: TGTGCCAGCAGCTTAAGCGGGGCCCAGTACAATGAGCAGTTCTTC; CDR3aa: CASSLSGAQYNEQFF
abundance: NA; v_gene: TRBV30; j_gene: TRBJ2-3; d_gene: NA; CDR3nt: TGTGCCTGGGGTTTCACGGAGGATACGCAGTATTTT; CDR3aa: CAWGFTEDTQYF
abundance: NA; v_gene: TRBV29-1; j_gene: TRBJ1-4; d_gene: TRBD1; CDR3nt: TGCAGCGCCTCAACAGGGGCGGCTGAAAAACTGTTTTTT; CDR3aa: CSASTGAAEKLFF
abundance: once; v_gene: TRBV7-2; j_gene: TRBJ2-3; d_gene: NA; CDR3nt: TGTGCCAGCAGCTTAGTCGGTAGCACAGATACGCAGTATTTT; CDR3aa: CASSLVGSTDTQYF
abundance: NA; v_gene: TRBV5-6; j_gene: TRBJ2-3; d_gene: TRBD1; CDR3nt: TGTGCCAGCACGCCAATGACAGGGGCTAGGGATACGCAGTATTTT; CDR3aa: CASTPMTGARDTQYF
abundance: NA; v_gene: TRBV5-1; j_gene: TRBJ1-3; d_gene: TRBD1; CDR3nt: TGCGCCAGCAGCTTGGTCGGGACAGGGGATAATGGAAACACCATATATTTT; CDR3aa: CASSLVGTGDNGNTIYF
abundance: NA; v_gene: TRBV11-3; j_gene: TRBJ2-7; d_gene: TRBD1; CDR3nt: TGTGCCAGCAGCTTAGCTGGACAGGGGGCGAACGAGCAGTACTTC; CDR3aa: CASSLAGQGANEQYF
abundance: NA; v_gene: TRBV6-5; j_gene: TRBJ1-1; d_gene: NA; CDR3nt: TGTGCCAGCAGTAGGACAGTCGGTGGGGACACTGAAGCTTTCTTT; CDR3aa: CASSRTVGGDTEAFF
abundance: once; v_gene: TRBV5-4; j_gene: TRBJ2-7; d_gene: NA; CDR3nt: TGTGCCAGCAGGACTCCGGACAGCCTGGAGCAGTACTTC; CDR3aa: CASRTPDSLEQYF
abundance: NA; v_gene: TRBV4-2; j_gene: TRBJ1-6; d_gene: NA; CDR3nt: TGTGCCAGTAGCCAAGATAAGGGGGGGGATTGGCCCCTCCACTTT; CDR3aa: CASSQDKGGDWPLHF
abundance: few; v_gene: TRBV28; j_gene: TRBJ1-5; d_gene: NA; CDR3nt: TGTGCCAGCAGGCAGGGAGGGCAGCCCCAGCATTTT; CDR3aa: CASRQGGQPQHF
abundance: NA; v_gene: TRBV27; j_gene: TRBJ2-7; d_gene: TRBD1; CDR3nt: TGTGCCAGCAGTGCTCTCGGGACAGGGGCGTACGAGCAGTACTTC; CDR3aa: CASSALGTGAYEQYF
abundance: NA; v_gene: TRBV18; j_gene: TRBJ2-5; d_gene: NA; CDR3nt: TGTGCCAGCTCACCGGGCGCAACTAGTCAAGAGACCCAGTACTTC; CDR3aa: CASSPGATSQETQYF
abundance: NA; v_gene: TRBV14; j_gene: TRBJ2-7; d_gene: NA; CDR3nt: TGTGCCAGCCGAAAGCACGGGGACTACGAGCAGTACTTC; CDR3aa: CASRKHGDYEQYF
abundance: NA; v_gene: TRBV20-1; j_gene: TRBJ1-1; d_gene: TRBD1; CDR3nt: TGCAGTGCTCCAGGACAGGAGGAAGCTTTCTTT; CDR3aa: CSAPGQEEAFF
abundance: NA; v_gene: TRBV5-6; j_gene: TRBJ2-7; d_gene: NA; CDR3nt: TGTGCCAGCAGCGAAAGCCACGAGCAGTACTTC; CDR3aa: CASSESHEQYF
abundance: NA; v_gene: TRBV7-2; j_gene: TRBJ1-5; d_gene: TRBD1; CDR3nt: TGTGCCAGCGCCCCGGGGACAGTCAATCAGCCCCAGCATTTT; CDR3aa: CASAPGTVNQPQHF
abundance: NA; v_gene: TRBV7-2; j_gene: TRBJ2-2; d_gene: TRBD1; CDR3nt: TGTGCCAGCAGCCCCCGCTCCGGGACAGGGACGGGGGAGCTGTTTTTT; CDR3aa: CASSPRSGTGTGELFF
abundance: NA; v_gene: TRBV9; j_gene: TRBJ1-2; d_gene: NA; CDR3nt: TGTGCCAGCAGCCCTTTGGTTTCGGGAGGCTACACCTTC; CDR3aa: CASSPLVSGGYTF